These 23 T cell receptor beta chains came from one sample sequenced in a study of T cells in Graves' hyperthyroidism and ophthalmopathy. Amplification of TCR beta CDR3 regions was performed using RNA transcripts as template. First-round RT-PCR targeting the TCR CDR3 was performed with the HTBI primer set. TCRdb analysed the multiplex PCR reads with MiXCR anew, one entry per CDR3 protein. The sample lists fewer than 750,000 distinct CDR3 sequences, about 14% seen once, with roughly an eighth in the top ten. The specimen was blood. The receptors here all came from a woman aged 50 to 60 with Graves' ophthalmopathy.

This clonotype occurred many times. CDR3 in amino acids: CASSSRTSGIFDEQFF. The CDR3 DNA reads TGTGCCAGCAGCTCTCGGACTAGCGGGATTTTCGATGAGCAGTTCTTC. V is TRBV13 and J is TRBJ2-1, with 12 bases matching TRBD2. In germline, CDR1 is PRHDT, CDR2 FYEKMQ (reference sequence). Unmatched junction bases numbered 9, after V lost 4 bases and J lost 8 bases. The length of the CDR3 is 16 residues. The entire variable domain, with the rest obtained from reference TRBV13 and TRBJ2-1, is as follows: AAGVIQSPRHLIKEKRETATLKCYPIPRHDTVYWYQQGPGQDPQFLISFYEKMQSDKGSIPDRFSAQQFSDYHSELNMSSLELGDSALYFCASSSRTSGIFDEQFFGPGTRLTVL.

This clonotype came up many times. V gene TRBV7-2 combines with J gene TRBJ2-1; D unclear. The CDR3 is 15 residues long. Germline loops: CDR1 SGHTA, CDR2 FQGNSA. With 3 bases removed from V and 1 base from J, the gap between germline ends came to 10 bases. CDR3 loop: CASSFRERSYNEQFF. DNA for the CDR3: TGTGCCAGCAGCTTTCGTGAGCGTTCCTACAATGAGCAGTTCTTC.

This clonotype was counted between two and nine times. CDR3 region: CASSISDSFLYEQYF. For the CDR3, the DNA is TGTGCCAGTAGTATCTCAGACAGCTTTCTCTACGAGCAGTACTTC. The chain is built from TRBV19 and TRBJ2-7, with a tentative D call TRBD1 (5 bases). Germline CDR1 is LNHDA and CDR2 is SQIVND (reference sequence). Trimming pared 3 bases from V and 3 bases from J, leaving 15 bases between. This CDR3 has 15 amino acids.

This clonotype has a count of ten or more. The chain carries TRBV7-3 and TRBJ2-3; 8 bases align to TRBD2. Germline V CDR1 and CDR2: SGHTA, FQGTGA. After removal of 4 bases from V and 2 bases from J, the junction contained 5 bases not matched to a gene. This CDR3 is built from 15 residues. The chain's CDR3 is CASSSSGSHTDTQYF. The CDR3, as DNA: TGTGCCAGCAGCTCAAGCGGGAGTCACACAGATACGCAGTATTTT. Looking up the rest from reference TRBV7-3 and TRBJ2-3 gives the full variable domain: GAGVSQTPSNKVTEKGKYVELRCDPISGHTALYWYRQSLGQGPEFLIYFQGTGAADDSGLPNDRFFAVRPEGSVSTLKIQRTERGDSAVYLCASSSSGSHTDTQYFGPGTRLTVL.

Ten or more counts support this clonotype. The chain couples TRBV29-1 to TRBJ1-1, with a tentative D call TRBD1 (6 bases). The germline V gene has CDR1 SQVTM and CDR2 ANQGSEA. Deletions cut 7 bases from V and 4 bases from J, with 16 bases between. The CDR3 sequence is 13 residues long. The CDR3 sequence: CSAYRAVGTEAFF. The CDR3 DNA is TGCAGCGCTTACAGGGCAGTTGGCACTGAAGCTTTCTTT.

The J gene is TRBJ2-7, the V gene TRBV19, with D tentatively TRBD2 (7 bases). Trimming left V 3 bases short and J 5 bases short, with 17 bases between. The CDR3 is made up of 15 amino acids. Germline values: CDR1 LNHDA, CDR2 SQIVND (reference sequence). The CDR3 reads CASSIGGRRGNEQYF. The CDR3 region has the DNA TGTGCCAGTAGTATTGGCGGGAGAAGGGGGAACGAGCAGTACTTC.

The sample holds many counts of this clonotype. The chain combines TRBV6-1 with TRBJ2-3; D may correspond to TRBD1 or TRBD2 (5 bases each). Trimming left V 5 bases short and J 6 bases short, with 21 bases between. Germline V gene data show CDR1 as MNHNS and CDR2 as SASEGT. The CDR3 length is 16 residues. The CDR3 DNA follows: TGTGCCAGCAGTTTCCGCCCGGGACCAGGGTCCGATACGCAGTATTTT. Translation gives CASSFRPGPGSDTQYF.

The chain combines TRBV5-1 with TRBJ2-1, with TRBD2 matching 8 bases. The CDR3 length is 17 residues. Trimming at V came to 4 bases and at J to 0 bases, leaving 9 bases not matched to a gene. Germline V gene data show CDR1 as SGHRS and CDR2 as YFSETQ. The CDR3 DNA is TGCGCCAGCAGCGAGCAGGGGAGCGGGAGCTCCTACAATGAGCAGTTCTTC. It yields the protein CASSEQGSGSSYNEQFF.

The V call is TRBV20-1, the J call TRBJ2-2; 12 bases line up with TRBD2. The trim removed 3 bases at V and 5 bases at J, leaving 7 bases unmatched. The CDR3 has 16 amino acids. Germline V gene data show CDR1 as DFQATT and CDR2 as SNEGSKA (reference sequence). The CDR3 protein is CSARMTSGSRTGELFF. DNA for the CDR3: TGCAGTGCTAGGATGACTAGCGGGAGTAGAACCGGGGAGCTGTTTTTT.

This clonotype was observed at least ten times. CDR3 coding DNA: TGCAGCGTTGAAGAGGGCCTAGGGGGAAAAGGGAGATACGAGCAGTACTTC. Its protein product is CSVEEGLGGKGRYEQYF. The chain is built from TRBV29-1 and TRBJ2-7, with D possibly TRBD1 on 6 matching bases. The germline V and J ends were trimmed by 0 bases and 4 bases, with 22 bases remaining between them. This CDR3 is built from 17 residues. The germline V gene has CDR1 SQVTM and CDR2 ANQGSEA.

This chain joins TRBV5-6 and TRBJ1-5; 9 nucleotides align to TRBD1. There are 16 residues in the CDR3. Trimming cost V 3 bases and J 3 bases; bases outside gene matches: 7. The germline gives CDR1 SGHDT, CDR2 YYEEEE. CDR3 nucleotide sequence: TGTGCCAGCAGCTCAGGGACAGGGAATCTCAATCAGCCCCAGCATTTT. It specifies CASSSGTGNLNQPQHF.

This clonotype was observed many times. CDR3 region: CASSQGTVNYGYTF. The CDR3 DNA sequence: TGTGCCAGCAGCCAAGGGACAGTCAACTATGGCTACACCTTC. This chain uses TRBV3-1 with TRBJ1-2; D is perhaps TRBD1 (6 bases). The germline CDR1 and CDR2 sequences are LGHDT and YNNKEL (reference sequence). Trimming removed 1 base from V and 2 bases from J, with 8 bases in between. CDR3 length equals 14 residues.

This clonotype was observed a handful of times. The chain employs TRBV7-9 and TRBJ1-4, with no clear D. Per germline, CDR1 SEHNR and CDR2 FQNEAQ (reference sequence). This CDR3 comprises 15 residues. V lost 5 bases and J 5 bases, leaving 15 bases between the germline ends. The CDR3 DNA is TGTGCCAGCAGCCCAAACCGGGAGCCCAATGAAAAACTGTTTTTT. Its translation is CASSPNREPNEKLFF.

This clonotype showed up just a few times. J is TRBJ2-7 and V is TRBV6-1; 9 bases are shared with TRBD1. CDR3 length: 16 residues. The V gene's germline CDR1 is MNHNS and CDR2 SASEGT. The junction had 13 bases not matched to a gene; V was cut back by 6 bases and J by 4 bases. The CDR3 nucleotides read TGTGCCAGCAGGGGTACGGGGGACAGGGCTTTTTACGAGCAGTACTTC. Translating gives CASRGTGDRAFYEQYF.

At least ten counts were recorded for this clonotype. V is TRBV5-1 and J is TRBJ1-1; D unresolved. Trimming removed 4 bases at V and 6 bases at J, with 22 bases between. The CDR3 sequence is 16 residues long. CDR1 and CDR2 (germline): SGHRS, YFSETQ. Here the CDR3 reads CASSTGTWGRPSEAFF. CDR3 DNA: TGCGCCAGCAGCACCGGTACGTGGGGTCGACCATCTGAAGCTTTCTTT.

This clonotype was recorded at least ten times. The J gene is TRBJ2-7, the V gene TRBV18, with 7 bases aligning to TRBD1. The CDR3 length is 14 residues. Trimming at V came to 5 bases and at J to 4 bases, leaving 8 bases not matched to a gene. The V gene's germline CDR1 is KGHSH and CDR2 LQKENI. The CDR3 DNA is TGTGCCAGCTCAGACAGGGTTAACACATACGAGCAGTACTTC. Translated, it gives CASSDRVNTYEQYF.

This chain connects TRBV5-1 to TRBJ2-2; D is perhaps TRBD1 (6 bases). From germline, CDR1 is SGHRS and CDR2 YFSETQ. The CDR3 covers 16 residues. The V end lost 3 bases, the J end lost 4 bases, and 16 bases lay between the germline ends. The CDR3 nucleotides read TGCGCCAGCAGCTACTTACAGGGAATTGGCACCGGGGAGCTGTTTTTT. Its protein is CASSYLQGIGTGELFF.

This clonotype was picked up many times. The CDR3 sequence: CASSLVGGSPSYNEQFF. CDR3 coding DNA: TGTGCCAGCAGCTTAGTTGGGGGGTCCCCTTCCTACAATGAGCAGTTCTTC. This sequence joins TRBV7-3 and TRBJ2-1; maybe TRBD2 (6 bases). Deletions cut 2 bases from V and 1 base from J, with 15 bases between. Germline loops: CDR1 SGHTA, CDR2 FQGTGA. The CDR3 extends over 17 amino acids. The full variable domain, rest sourced from reference TRBV7-3 and TRBJ2-1, is GAGVSQTPSNKVTEKGKYVELRCDPISGHTALYWYRQSLGQGPEFLIYFQGTGAADDSGLPNDRFFAVRPEGSVSTLKIQRTERGDSAVYLCASSLVGGSPSYNEQFFGPGTRLTVL.

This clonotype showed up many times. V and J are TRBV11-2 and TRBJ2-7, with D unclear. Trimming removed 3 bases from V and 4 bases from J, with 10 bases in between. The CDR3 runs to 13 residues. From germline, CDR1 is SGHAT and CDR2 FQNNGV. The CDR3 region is CASSLSQKYEQYF. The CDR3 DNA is TGTGCCAGCAGCTTGTCGCAGAAATACGAGCAGTACTTC.

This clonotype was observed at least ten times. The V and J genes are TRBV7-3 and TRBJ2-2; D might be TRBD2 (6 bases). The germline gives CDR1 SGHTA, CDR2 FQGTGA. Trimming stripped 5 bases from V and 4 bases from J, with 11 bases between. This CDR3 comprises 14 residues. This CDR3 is CASSQGRGTGELFF. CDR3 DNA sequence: TGTGCCAGCAGCCAAGGGCGGGGCACCGGGGAGCTGTTTTTT.

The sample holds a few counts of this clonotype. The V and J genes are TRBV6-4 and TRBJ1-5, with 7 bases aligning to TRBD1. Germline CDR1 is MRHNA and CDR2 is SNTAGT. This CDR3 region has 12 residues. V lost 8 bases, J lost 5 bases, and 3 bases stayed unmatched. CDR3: CASPTGYQPQHF. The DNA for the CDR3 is TGTGCCAGCCCGACAGGGTATCAGCCCCAGCATTTT.

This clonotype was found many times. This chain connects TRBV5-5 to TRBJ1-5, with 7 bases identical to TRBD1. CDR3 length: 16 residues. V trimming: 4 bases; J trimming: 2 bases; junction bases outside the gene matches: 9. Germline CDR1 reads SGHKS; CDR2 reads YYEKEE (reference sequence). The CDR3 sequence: CASSQDRAYGNQPQHF. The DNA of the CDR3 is TGTGCCAGCAGCCAAGACAGGGCCTATGGCAATCAGCCCCAGCATTTT.

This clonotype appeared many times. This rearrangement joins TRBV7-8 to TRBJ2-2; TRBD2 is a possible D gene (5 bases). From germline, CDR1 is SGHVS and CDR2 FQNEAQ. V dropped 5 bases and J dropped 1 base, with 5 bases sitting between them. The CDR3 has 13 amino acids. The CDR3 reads CASSRENTGELFF. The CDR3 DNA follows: TGTGCCAGCAGCCGGGAGAACACCGGGGAGCTGTTTTTT. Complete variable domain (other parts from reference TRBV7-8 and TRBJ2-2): GAGVSQSPRYKVAKRGQDVALRCDPISGHVSLFWYQQALGQGPEFLTYFQNEAQLDKSGLPSDRFFAERPEGSVSTLKIQRTQQEDSAVYLCASSRENTGELFFGEGSRLTVL.